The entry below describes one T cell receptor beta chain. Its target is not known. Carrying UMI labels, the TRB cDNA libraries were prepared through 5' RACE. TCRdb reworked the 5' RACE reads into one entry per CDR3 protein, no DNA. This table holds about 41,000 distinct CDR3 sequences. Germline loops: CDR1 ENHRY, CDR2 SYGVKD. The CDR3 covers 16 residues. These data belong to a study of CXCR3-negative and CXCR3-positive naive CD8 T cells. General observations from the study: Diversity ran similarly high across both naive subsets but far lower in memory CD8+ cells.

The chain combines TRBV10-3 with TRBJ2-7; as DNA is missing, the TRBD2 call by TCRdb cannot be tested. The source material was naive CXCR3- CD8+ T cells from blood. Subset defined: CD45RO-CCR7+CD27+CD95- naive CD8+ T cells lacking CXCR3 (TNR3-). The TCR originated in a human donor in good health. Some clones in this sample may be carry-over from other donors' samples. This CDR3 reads CAISLGTSGALYEQYF.